Here is one TCR beta chain with its context. Antigen unknown. This record belongs to a study of CD8 T cells in ankylosing spondylitis. There are 13 residues in the CDR3. V shed 5 bases and J shed 7 bases, with 14 bases lying between them. Germline V gives CDR1 SQVTM, CDR2 ANQGSEA. General study points: Several of the motif variants were reported before in synovial fluid and blood from reactive arthritis. Seemingly distinctive of ankylosing spondylitis blood was a TCR beta motif formed by eight highly homologous variants. Those disease-linked clones were CD8+; they were also relatively rare in peripheral blood. Matched ankylosing spondylitis synovial fluid reportedly showed significant enrichment of disease-linked clones.

A quantitative 5'-RACE method, one with molecular barcodes, was used to make TCR beta libraries. A single record per CDR3 protein comes from TCRdb applying MiXCR to the 5' RACE reads. This table has almost 400,000 distinct CDR3 sequences, around 22% appearing once. The receptor's source is a male donor with ankylosing spondylitis. Specimen: blood, either unsorted or a sorted T cell fraction (not recorded which). The V call is TRBV29-1, the J call TRBJ2-2, with a weak D call TRBD2 (6 bases). CDR3 amino acids: CSVKASASGELFF. DNA of the CDR3: TGCAGCGTTAAAGCTAGCGCGAGCGGGGAGCTGTTTTTT.